This TCR beta chain was identified during a study of CD8 T cells in Susac syndrome. The authors carried out high-throughput sequencing of TCR beta. They applied it to CD8+ and CD4+ T cells obtained from blood. TEMRA cells were enriched by FACS, while CD8+ and CD4+ T cells were obtained through a negative isolation that was performed magnetically. When the RNA was reverse transcribed, random hexamers were used with an input of 0.5 to 1 ug. The immunoSEQ assay covered 54 Vbeta and 13 Jbeta segments for CDR3. TCRdb processed the immunoSEQ multiplex PCR reads anew with MiXCR; each CDR3 protein has one entry. Of approximately 210,000 distinct CDR3 sequences listed, around 95% are singletons. The CDR3 is 14 amino acids. CDR1 and CDR2 from the germline V gene are SGHRS and YFSETQ. Deletions cut 3 bases from V and 1 base from J, with 10 bases between.

Specimen: CD4+ T cells from PBMCs. This chain links TRBV5-1 with TRBJ1-2; a weak D match, TRBD1 (5 bases). This TCR was sampled from a human donor with multiple sclerosis. The CDR3 region is CASSSWTSNYGYTF. CDR3 sequence (DNA): TGCGCCAGCAGCTCTTGGACAAGTAACTATGGCTACACCTTC.